Each of the 26 T cell receptor beta chains below was sequenced from the same sample in a study of identical twins. TCRdb recomputed calls from the 5' RACE reads with MiXCR, one row per CDR3 protein. The sample records 700,000 or so distinct CDR3 sequences, roughly 8% being singletons. The same specimen was also included in a second study, on yellow fever vaccine responses in identical twins.

Sequencing was performed on PBMCs. The receptors derive from a woman aged 18-35 years in good health.

The genes are TRBV5-6 and TRBJ2-7; 14 bases match TRBD2. Germline CDR1 SGHDT, CDR2 YYEEEE. This CDR3 is 16 amino acids long. V gave up 5 bases and J gave up 4 bases; unmatched junction bases: 8. This chain's CDR3 is CASSSGTSGSMYEQYF. In nucleotides, the CDR3 is TGTGCCAGCAGTTCCGGGACTAGCGGGAGTATGTACGAGCAGTACTTC.

The rearrangement links TRBV15 to TRBJ2-7, with 9 bases identical to TRBD1. This CDR3 comprises 15 residues. Germline loops: CDR1 LNHNV, CDR2 YYDKDF (reference sequence). V trimming: 6 bases; J trimming: 4 bases; junction bases outside the gene matches: 10. The chain's CDR3 is CATRQEGTGTYEQYF. Here the CDR3 DNA reads TGTGCCACCAGACAGGAAGGGACAGGGACTTACGAGCAGTACTTC.

This clonotype was seen repeatedly, ten times or more. The rearrangement joins TRBV7-3 to TRBJ2-1; D assignment may be TRBD1 or TRBD2 (7 bases each). Between the trimmed V and J ends, which lost 1 base and 9 bases, there was a span of 16 bases. The CDR3 consists of 15 residues. CDR1 and CDR2 from the germline V gene are SGHTA and FQGTGA. CDR3 residues: CASSLSTGEGGEQFF. In nucleotides, the CDR3 is TGTGCCAGCAGCTTAAGTACAGGGGAGGGTGGTGAGCAGTTCTTC.

This clonotype was counted many times. The genes are TRBV5-1 and TRBJ2-5; the D is unclear. Trimming cost V 4 bases and J 5 bases, with 15 bases left between them. The V gene's germline CDR1 is SGHRS and CDR2 YFSETQ. CDR3 length: 14 residues. The CDR3 sequence is CASSRDTTQETQYF. The DNA for the CDR3 is TGCGCCAGCAGCCGAGACACTACTCAGGAGACCCAGTACTTC.

There are many counts of this clonotype. The chain combines TRBV12-3 or TRBV12-4 with TRBJ2-2, with D possibly matching TRBD2 (6 bases). Trimming took 3 bases from V and 5 from J, leaving 13 bases between them. The CDR3 sequence is 15 residues long. In DNA, the CDR3 is TGTGCCAGCAGTTTTGGAGGGGCAGTTACCGGGGAGCTGTTTTTT. Its translation is CASSFGGAVTGELFF.

This clonotype occurred many times. The gene calls are TRBV14 and TRBJ2-7, with D tentatively TRBD1 (6 bases). Trimming took 4 bases from V and 0 from J, leaving 7 bases between them. CDR1 and CDR2 (germline): SGHDN, FVKESK. The CDR3 spans 13 residues. The DNA for the CDR3 is TGTGCCAGCAGCCGACAGGACTCCTACGAGCAGTACTTC. It translates to CASSRQDSYEQYF.

This clonotype was counted between two and nine times. The chain combines TRBV7-2 with TRBJ2-5; TRBD2 agrees at 8 bases. The CDR3 runs 14 residues. The germline V gene has CDR1 SGHTA and CDR2 FQGNSA. The V and J ends lost 7 bases and 4 bases, in that order; junction bases with no gene match: 8. The CDR3 coding sequence is TGTGCCAGCAACCGCGGGGGGTGGGGAGAGACCCAGTACTTC. This sequence encodes CASNRGGWGETQYF.

V gene TRBV4-3 combines with J gene TRBJ2-1, with D perhaps matching TRBD1 or TRBD2 (5 bases each). V lost 4 bases and J 4 bases, leaving 17 bases between the germline ends. Germline CDR1 reads LGHNA; CDR2 reads YSLEER. The CDR3 consists of 16 residues. In nucleotides, the CDR3 is TGCGCCAGCAGCCCGAGGGGAAGGGGCGCGTACAATGAGCAGTTCTTC. It yields the protein CASSPRGRGAYNEQFF.

This clonotype showed up many times. V usage is TRBV10-3 and J usage is TRBJ2-6; TRBD1 agrees at 9 bases. Germline V gene data show CDR1 as ENHRY and CDR2 as SYGVKD. V shed 0 bases and J 3 bases; nucleotides not matched to a gene: 9. This CDR3 has 19 amino acids. The CDR3: CAISESRDRGTFGANVLTF. CDR3 sequence (DNA): TGTGCCATCAGTGAGTCGCGCGACAGGGGGACTTTTGGGGCCAACGTCCTGACTTTC.

CDR3 coding DNA: TGTGCCAGCAGTTCCCAAAAAATTCGTGGGACAAGCGGCAATGAGCAGTTCTTC. The encoded protein is CASSSQKIRGTSGNEQFF. The rearrangement uses TRBV6-5 and TRBJ2-1, with D perhaps matching TRBD1 (6 bases). Germline loops: CDR1 MNHEY, CDR2 SVGAGI. The CDR3 is 18 amino acids. Trimming removed 4 bases at V and 6 bases at J, with 25 bases between.

The V gene is TRBV6-1, the J gene TRBJ1-5; TRBD1 might be the D (6 bases). Trimming removed 6 bases from V and 7 bases from J, with 19 bases in between. The CDR3 is 15 residues long. CDR1 MNHNS and CDR2 SASEGT come from the germline V gene. The CDR3, as DNA: TGTGCCAGCAGAGAGACAGGAATTCCATCCCAGCCCCAGCATTTT. Translated: CASRETGIPSQPQHF.

This clonotype was seen at least ten times. This rearrangement joins TRBV20-1 to TRBJ2-1; TRBD2 matches 8 bases. Germline V gives CDR1 DFQATT, CDR2 SNEGSKA (reference sequence). The V and J ends lost 5 bases and 8 bases, in that order; junction bases with no gene match: 17. The CDR3 is 16 residues long. CDR3 sequence reads: CSAPGGGGRGRDEQFF. In nucleotides, the CDR3 is TGCAGTGCTCCCGGGGGGGGAGGAAGGGGGAGAGATGAGCAGTTCTTC.

This clonotype was recorded a few times. The CDR3 spells CASSKKNRGYTEAFF. CDR3 nucleotides: TGTGCCAGCAGCAAAAAAAACAGGGGGTACACTGAAGCTTTCTTT. V and J are TRBV21-1 and TRBJ1-1; TRBD1 is the table's D call and was not checked against the DNA. TRBV21-1 is an annotated pseudogene. This CDR3 is 15 amino acids long.

The chain carries TRBV6-5 and TRBJ1-2, with D uncertain. In germline, CDR1 is MNHEY, CDR2 SVGAGI. This CDR3 is built from 13 residues. Deletions cut 2 bases from V and 7 bases from J, with 11 bases between. The CDR3 DNA follows: TGTGCCAGCAGTTACAACCCGGAGAGTGGCTACACCTTC. Protein sequence: CASSYNPESGYTF.

The rearrangement joins TRBV7-9 to TRBJ2-1, with D possibly TRBD1 on 6 matching bases. Germline V gene sequence: CDR1 SEHNR, CDR2 FQNEAQ (reference sequence). This CDR3 has 13 amino acids. Between the trimmed V and J ends, which lost 5 bases and 5 bases, there was a span of 10 bases. CDR3 sequence reads: CASSTRQDNEQFF. The CDR3 nucleotides are TGTGCCAGCAGCACGAGACAGGACAATGAGCAGTTCTTC.

This clonotype was recorded a few times. CDR3 sequence (DNA): TGTGCCAGCAGTTACGAGACTAGCGGGAGCCATGAGCAGTTCTTC. It is translated as CASSYETSGSHEQFF. The rearrangement joins TRBV6-2 or TRBV6-3 to TRBJ2-1; 12 bases match TRBD2. Germline V gene data show CDR1 as MNHEY and CDR2 as SVGEGT. The CDR3 sequence is 15 residues long. V was clipped by 2 bases and J by 8 bases; unmatched bases: 4.

The table lists this clonotype with a few counts. The chain carries TRBV4-3 and TRBJ2-1; 11 nucleotides line up with TRBD2. The CDR3 totals 15 residues. Germline V gene sequence: CDR1 LGHNA, CDR2 YSLEER. V was clipped by 4 bases and J by 4 bases; unmatched bases: 3. The CDR3 loop reads CASSPTSGKYNEQFF. In nucleotides, the CDR3 is TGCGCCAGCAGCCCGACTAGCGGGAAGTACAATGAGCAGTTCTTC.

In this sample, this clonotype turned up many times. The chain recombines TRBV5-1 with TRBJ2-2; D ambiguous. With 0 bases removed from V and 7 bases from J, the gap between germline ends came to 4 bases. CDR3 length equals 12 residues. Germline values: CDR1 SGHRS, CDR2 YFSETQ. The chain's CDR3 is CASSLEGGELFF. CDR3 DNA: TGCGCCAGCAGCTTGGAGGGCGGGGAGCTGTTTTTT.

The sample holds one count of this clonotype. A clone one base away is much larger, so this may be a read error. CDR3 sequence: CASSLDGTLPMSTDTLYF. CDR3 nucleotides: TGTGCCAGCAGCTTAGACGGGACTCTCCCCATGAGCACAGATACGCTGTATTTT. The chain uses TRBV11-2 and TRBJ2-3, with a weak D call TRBD2 (6 bases). Germline CDR1 is SGHAT and CDR2 is FQNNGV. This CDR3 is 18 amino acids long.

In this sample, this clonotype turned up many times. V gene TRBV28 combines with J gene TRBJ2-1; maybe TRBD2 (5 bases). Trimming left V 4 bases short and J 13 bases short, with 20 bases between. The CDR3 has 14 amino acids. Germline V gene lookup returns CDR1 MDHEN and CDR2 SYDVKM. The CDR3 reads CASSSTSGFLAQFF. CDR3 coding DNA: TGTGCCAGCAGTTCTACGAGCGGTTTCCTAGCCCAGTTCTTC.

This clonotype was seen repeatedly, ten times or more. V and J are TRBV29-1 and TRBJ2-6; no reliable D call. Trimming cost V 6 bases and J 2 bases, with 5 bases left between them. Germline V lookup: CDR1 SQVTM, CDR2 ANQGSEA. The CDR3 runs 12 residues. CDR3 sequence: CSVSAGANVLTF. CDR3 nucleotides: TGCAGCGTCTCCGCTGGGGCCAACGTCCTGACTTTC. Full variable domain (missing parts from reference TRBV29-1 and TRBJ2-6): SAVISQKPSRDICQRGTSLTIQCQVDSQVTMMFWYRQQPGQSLTLIATANQGSEATYESGFVIDKFPISRPNLTFSTLTVSNMSPEDSSIYLCSVSAGANVLTFGAGSRLTVL.

This clonotype occurred many times. The V call is TRBV10-3, the J call TRBJ1-3; no firm D call. The V gene lost 7 bases and the J gene lost 0 bases, with 16 bases spanning the gap. Germline V gene data show CDR1 as ENHRY and CDR2 as SYGVKD. The CDR3 extends over 16 amino acids. This chain's CDR3 is CAIKAEEAGSGNTIYF. DNA for the CDR3: TGTGCCATCAAGGCTGAGGAGGCTGGCTCTGGAAACACCATATATTTT.

The sample holds many counts of this clonotype. This chain links TRBV5-1 with TRBJ2-7; the D gene is possibly TRBD1 (6 bases). Trimming removed 3 bases at V and 1 base at J, with 11 bases between. The CDR3 contains 14 residues. Germline V CDR1 and CDR2: SGHRS, YFSETQ. CDR3 sequence reads: CASSYSGDSYEQYF. The CDR3 bases are TGCGCCAGCAGCTATTCAGGGGATTCCTACGAGCAGTACTTC.

This clonotype was detected many times. The chain uses TRBV12-3 or TRBV12-4 and TRBJ2-3, with 7 bases matching TRBD2. The CDR3 has 17 amino acids. V lost 5 bases to trimming and J lost 0 bases; unmatched junction nucleotides: 11. The CDR3 DNA is TGTGCCAGCAGTGTCCAAGAACTAGCGTCTAGCACAGATACGCAGTATTTT. As protein: CASSVQELASSTDTQYF.

At least ten counts were recorded for this clonotype. The chain recombines TRBV12-3 or TRBV12-4 with TRBJ1-5, with D possibly matching TRBD1 (5 bases). The CDR3 runs to 12 residues. Trimming cost V 6 bases and J 9 bases, with 12 bases left between them. The CDR3 DNA is TGTGCCAGCAGCAGACAGCCCTTGCCCCAGCATTTT. It translates to CASSRQPLPQHF.

The rearrangement uses TRBV9 and TRBJ2-3; possible D gene TRBD2, 5 bases. CDR3 length: 15 amino acids. Looked up from germline, CDR1 is SGDLS and CDR2 is YYNGEE. Trimming cost V 7 bases and J 2 bases, with 17 bases left between them. CDR3 DNA sequence: TGTGCCAGCGACCTAGCCGGAGGAGTCACAGATACGCAGTATTTT. It specifies CASDLAGGVTDTQYF.